The 8 T cell receptor delta chains reported below all come from one sample, sequenced in a study of γδ T cells in repeated Plasmodium falciparum infection. TCRdb re-called clones from the multiplex PCR reads via CATT. The sample holds tens of thousands of delta-chain clones; 0.98% are singletons and the top ten take 9% to 10%. Gammadelta T cells were flow-sorted from PBMC into Vgamma9/Vdelta2+ and Vdelta2-negative populations for bulk analysis. Specimen: gamma-delta T cells from blood. The receptors stem from a pool of human donors (malaria-infected and uninfected, not separated).

This clone was counted many times. The translation of this DNA and the TCRdb protein of a much larger clone differ at residue 14, probably owing to a read error; the protein shown here is translated from the DNA. V gene TRAV38-2/DV8 combines with J gene TRDJ1; TRDD3 matches 8 bases. The CDR3 is made up of 21 amino acids. V shed 3 bases and J 0 bases; nucleotides not matched to a gene: 22. CDR1 and CDR2 from the germline V gene are TSESDYY and QEAYKQQN. The CDR3 DNA follows: TGTGCTTATAGGACGGCGGCGAGGGGATACTTAGGTATCGCGGACACCGATAAACTCATCTTT. Amino acid sequence: CAYRTAARGYLGIADTDKLIF.

In this sample, this clone turned up many times. This likely came from a read error, as a far larger clone is one base away. This sample also contains other DNA sequences that code for the same CDR3. The chain uses TRDV1 and TRDJ1; tentative D call: TRDD3 (6 bases). This CDR3 comprises 16 residues. Germline CDR1 and CDR2: TSWWSYY and QGS. The CDR3 bases are TGCGCTCTTGGGAACTTCCCGAGGTACTGGGTTGGGGAACTCATCTTT. It is translated as CALGNFPRYWVGELIF.

Comment on this clone: TCRdb's entry gives the protein of a much larger clone, which mismatches this DNA's translation at residue 5, likely from a read error; the protein reported here is translated from the DNA. J is TRDJ1 and V is TRDV2; D perhaps matches TRDD1 (5 bases). The J gene, missing from TCRdb, was assigned here through DNA to germline matching. Germline loops: CDR1 GEAIGNYY, CDR2 EKD. V was pared by 3 bases and J by 3 bases, with 10 bases between. The CDR3 runs to 13 residues. CDR3 DNA sequence: TGTGCCTGTGACCCAATAGGTTCCGATAAACTCATCTTT. Amino acids: CACDPIGSDKLIF.

A remark on this clone: The protein given by TCRdb reflects a much larger clone and differs at residue 3 from this DNA's translation, likely from a read error; the protein shown is the DNA's translation. The chain carries TRDV2 and TRDJ1; 9 nucleotides line up with TRDD3. As TCRdb names no J gene, one was assigned here on the basis of a DNA match to germline. The CDR3 runs 16 residues. V lost 9 bases and J lost 2; bases outside the gene matches: 15. Germline CDR1 is GEAIGNYY and CDR2 is EKD. The CDR3 region has the DNA TGTGCCCGTCGAAGTACTGGGGGACCAAGAACCGATAAACTCATCTTT. Encoded protein: CARRSTGGPRTDKLIF.

Concerning this clone itself: The protein TCRdb gives is from a much larger clone and does not agree with this DNA's translation at residue 8, likely a read error; the protein shown here comes from the DNA. The rearrangement links TRDV2 to TRDJ1, with TRDD3 as a possible D gene (6 bases). TCRdb gives no J gene; it was assigned here by matching the DNA to germline. Germline CDR1 is GEAIGNYY and CDR2 is EKD. CDR3 size: 17 residues. Between the trimmed V and J ends, which lost 3 bases and 0 bases, there was a span of 19 bases. CDR3 DNA: TGTGCCTGTGACCCCTGGGGCTCGGGGGCCTACACCGATAAACTCATCTTT. Translation: CACDPWGSGAYTDKLIF.

Only a few counts were recorded for this clone. The TCRdb record carries a much larger clone's protein, which differs from this DNA's translation at residue 6; a read error is the likely cause, and the protein listed here is the DNA translation. This sequence joins TRDV2 and TRDJ1; 11 positions agree with TRDD3. TCRdb leaves out the J gene; it was filled in here by matching the DNA to germline. This CDR3 is built from 23 residues. V gave up 0 bases and J gave up 2 bases; unmatched junction bases: 25. Germline V gene sequence: CDR1 GEAIGNYY, CDR2 EKD. This chain's CDR3 is CACDTPRRRSGGYRVPYTDKLIF. The CDR3 DNA sequence: TGTGCCTGTGACACCCCTCGGCGGCGATCTGGGGGATACAGGGTCCCGTATACCGATAAACTCATCTTT.

As for this clone: TCRdb's protein, taken from a much larger clone, differs from this DNA's translation at residue 8, likely owing to a read error; the protein displayed comes from the DNA. CDR3 sequence: CALGELIDCPYKSGDMDTDKLIF. As DNA, the CDR3 is TGTGCTCTTGGGGAACTAATAGATTGCCCTTACAAATCTGGGGATATGGACACCGATAAACTCATCTTT. The chain combines TRDV1 with TRDJ1, with 7 bases that match TRDD3. The J gene was missing in TCRdb and was found by matching the end of the DNA to germline. The trim removed 0 bases at V and 0 bases at J, leaving 25 bases unmatched. The CDR3 runs to 23 residues. Per germline, CDR1 TSWWSYY and CDR2 QGS.

Concerning this clone: The TCRdb protein, from a much larger clone, departs from this DNA's translation at residue 3, likely by read error; the protein shown derives from the DNA. This sequence joins TRDV1 and TRDJ1, with D maybe TRDD3 (6 bases). Germline V gene sequence: CDR1 TSWWSYY, CDR2 QGS. The CDR3 has 16 residues. This chain's CDR3 is CAPGELEVGSTDKLIF. As DNA, the CDR3 is TGTGCTCCTGGGGAACTGGAGGTGGGGTCCACCGATAAACTCATCTTT.